This T cell receptor beta chain appears in the sequencing data of a study of spatial heterogeneity in lung cancer. Study findings and constraints: Follow-up blood showed ubiquitous expanded tumor TCRs less than blood at resection did.

The time point here: sample taken at primary tumor resection. Without sorting, whole RNA was sequenced from tumor, nontumor lung or frozen PBMC. CDR3 length equals 16 residues. Germline CDR1 is LGHNA and CDR2 is YNFKEQ. V lost 1 base and J lost 4; bases outside the gene matches: 7. TCR cDNA molecules each carried a unique molecular identifier. Each CDR3 protein gets one entry after TCRdb re-called the 5' RACE reads with MiXCR. The sample comprises approximately 11,000 distinct CDR3 sequences, less than 4.5% of which are singletons, and 52% rests with the top ten. Worth noting for this clonotype: The antigen remains undetermined. This beta chain represents an off-target read in a library built for alpha chains; its size is of limited meaning.

The TCR was taken from a female donor with early-stage non-small cell lung cancer. The chain recombines TRBV4-2 with TRBJ1-5; 7 positions match TRBD1. The material was PBMCs, obtained at surgery. As DNA, the CDR3 is TGTGCCAGCAGCCAAGGATTACAGGGGCCTAATCAGCCCCAGCATTTT. Encoded protein: CASSQGLQGPNQPQHF.